These 8 T cell receptor beta chains were all obtained from the same sample, sequenced in a study of graft-versus-host responses after intestinal transplantation. This table comes from immunoSEQ multiplex PCR, and its TCRdb copy is limited to in-frame clones, with some not included. Here the sample spans about 73,000 clones, about 90% being singletons. Their cognate antigens are unknown. This specimen consisted of unstimulated CD8+ T cells sorted from spleen or lymph node cells, obtained before transplant. Source of these receptors: a human donor who was the organ donor for an intestinal transplant.

This chain links TRBV29-1 with TRBJ2-1; 8 bases are shared with TRBD2. V lost 7 bases, J lost 4 bases, and 3 bases stayed unmatched. The CDR3 sequence is 12 residues long. Germline assignment: CDR1 SQVTM and CDR2 ANQGSEA. The CDR3 spells CSATGGYNEQFF. The CDR3, as DNA: TGCAGCGCCACGGGGGGGTACAATGAGCAGTTCTTC.

The rearrangement uses TRBV7-9 and TRBJ2-2; possibly TRBD1 for D (6 bases). CDR3 length: 17 amino acids. V shed 5 bases and J shed 0 bases, with 16 bases lying between them. Germline CDR1 reads SEHNR; CDR2 reads FQNEAQ (reference sequence). This CDR3 reads CASSLNTGTSNTGELFF. The CDR3 DNA is TGTGCCAGCAGCCTCAACACCGGGACATCGAACACCGGGGAGCTGTTTTTT.

This chain links TRBV5-6 with TRBJ1-5; the D gene is possibly TRBD1 (6 bases). Germline lookup yields CDR1 SGHDT and CDR2 YYEEEE. The ends were cut back, 0 bases at V and 3 bases at J, with 10 bases in the middle. The CDR3 is 15 residues long. CDR3 protein: CASSLEGTPNQPQHF. The CDR3 DNA sequence: TGTGCCAGCAGCTTGGAGGGGACACCCAATCAGCCCCAGCATTTT.

V is TRBV28 and J is TRBJ1-1; TRBD1 matches at 8 bases. This CDR3 has 15 amino acids. The V gene's germline CDR1 is MDHEN and CDR2 SYDVKM. V trimming: 3 bases; J trimming: 4 bases; junction bases outside the gene matches: 7. CDR3 in amino acids: CASSLNQGALTEAFF. The CDR3 nucleotides read TGTGCCAGCAGTTTGAATCAGGGGGCTCTCACTGAAGCTTTCTTT. The variable domain in full, completed from reference TRBV28 and TRBJ1-1, reads DVKVTQSSRYLVKRTGEKVFLECVQDMDHENMFWYRQDPGLGLRLIYFSYDVKMKEKGDIPEGYSVSREKKERFSLILESASTNQTSMYLCASSLNQGALTEAFFGQGTRLTVV.

The CDR3 spells CASSPDRGTGELFF. The CDR3, as DNA: TGTGCCAGCAGCCCCGACAGGGGGACCGGGGAGCTGTTTTTT. The V and J genes are TRBV7-9 and TRBJ2-2; 9 nucleotides agree with TRBD1. Germline CDR1 reads SEHNR; CDR2 reads FQNEAQ (reference sequence). V was pared by 5 bases and J by 5 bases, with 3 bases of the junction left unmatched. The CDR3 totals 14 residues. The variable domain in full, completed from reference TRBV7-9 and TRBJ2-2, reads DTGVSQNPRHKITKRGQNVTFRCDPISEHNRLYWYRQTLGQGPEFLTYFQNEAQLEKSRLLSDRFSAERPKGSFSTLEIQRTEQGDSAMYLCASSPDRGTGELFFGEGSRLTVL.

The chain combines TRBV27 with TRBJ1-2; 8 nucleotides agree with TRBD1. The CDR3 totals 13 residues. The junction had 5 bases not matched to a gene; V was cut back by 3 bases and J by 8 bases. Germline V gives CDR1 MNHEY, CDR2 SMNVEV (reference sequence). CDR3 nucleotide sequence: TGTGCCAGCAGTTTCAGGGGGCAGGGAGGCTACACCTTC. Its translation: CASSFRGQGGYTF.

This chain links TRBV2 with TRBJ1-5; 7 nucleotides match TRBD1. CDR1 and CDR2 from the germline V gene are SNHLY and FYNNEI. The CDR3 covers 15 residues. Losses at the gene ends were 6 bases for V and 2 bases for J; bases not matched to a gene: 7. CDR3 DNA sequence: TGTGCCAGCAGGAAAGGACAGGATGGCAATCAGCCCCAGCATTTT. It encodes CASRKGQDGNQPQHF.

V and J are TRBV15 and TRBJ2-3; D is perhaps TRBD2 (6 bases). The CDR3 sequence is 19 residues long. Germline values: CDR1 LNHNV, CDR2 YYDKDF (reference sequence). V was clipped by 3 bases and J by 8 bases, with 30 bases between them. The chain's CDR3 is CATSSPISLGTYRAGTQYF. CDR3 DNA: TGTGCCACCAGCAGCCCTATCTCGTTGGGGACCTACCGAGCGGGTACGCAGTATTTT.